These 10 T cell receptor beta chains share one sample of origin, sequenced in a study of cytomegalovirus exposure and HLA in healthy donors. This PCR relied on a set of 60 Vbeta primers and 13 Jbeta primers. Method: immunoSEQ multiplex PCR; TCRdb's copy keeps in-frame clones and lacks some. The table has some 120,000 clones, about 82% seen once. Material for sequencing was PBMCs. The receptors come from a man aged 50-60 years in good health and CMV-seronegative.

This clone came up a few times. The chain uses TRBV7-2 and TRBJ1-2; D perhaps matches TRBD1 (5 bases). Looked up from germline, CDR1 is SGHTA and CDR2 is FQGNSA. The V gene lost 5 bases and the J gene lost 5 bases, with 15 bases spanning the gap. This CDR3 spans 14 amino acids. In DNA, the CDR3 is TGTGCCAGCAGCACTTTACTTACAGGTTATGGCTACACCTTC. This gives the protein CASSTLLTGYGYTF.

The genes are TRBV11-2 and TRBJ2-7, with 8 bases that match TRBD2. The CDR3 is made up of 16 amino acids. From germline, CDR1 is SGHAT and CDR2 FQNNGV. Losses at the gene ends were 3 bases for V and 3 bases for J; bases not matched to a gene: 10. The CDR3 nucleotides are TGTGCCAGCAGCTTCCCCAGGGGCGGGGGGAGCTACGAGCAGTACGTC. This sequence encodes CASSFPRGGGSYEQYV.

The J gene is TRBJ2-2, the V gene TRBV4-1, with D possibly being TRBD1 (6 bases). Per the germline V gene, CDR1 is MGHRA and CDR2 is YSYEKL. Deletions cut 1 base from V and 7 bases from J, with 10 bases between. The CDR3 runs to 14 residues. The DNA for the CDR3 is TGCGCCAGCAGCCAAGCAGGGGCGGGCGGGGAGCTGTTTTTT. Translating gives CASSQAGAGGELFF.

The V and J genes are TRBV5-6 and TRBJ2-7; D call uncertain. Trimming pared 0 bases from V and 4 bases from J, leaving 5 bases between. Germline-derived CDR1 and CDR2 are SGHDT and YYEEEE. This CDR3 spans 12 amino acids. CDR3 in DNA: TGTGCCAGCAGCTTGGGAGTTTACGAGCAGTACTTC. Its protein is CASSLGVYEQYF.

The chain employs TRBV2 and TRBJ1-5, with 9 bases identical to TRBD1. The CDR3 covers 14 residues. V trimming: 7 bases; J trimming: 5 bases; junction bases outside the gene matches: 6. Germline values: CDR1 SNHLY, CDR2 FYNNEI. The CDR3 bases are TGTGCCAGCAAAGGGACAGGGATTTATCAGCCCCAGCATTTT. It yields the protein CASKGTGIYQPQHF.

The CDR3 DNA sequence: TGTGCCAGCAGTTACTCGACGGGGGATGAGGGAAACACCATATATTTT. Its protein product is CASSYSTGDEGNTIYF. V usage is TRBV6-5 and J usage is TRBJ1-3; a weak D match, TRBD1 (5 bases). Germline lookup yields CDR1 MNHEY and CDR2 SVGAGI. The CDR3 extends over 16 amino acids. V was pared by 0 bases and J by 4 bases, with 13 bases between.

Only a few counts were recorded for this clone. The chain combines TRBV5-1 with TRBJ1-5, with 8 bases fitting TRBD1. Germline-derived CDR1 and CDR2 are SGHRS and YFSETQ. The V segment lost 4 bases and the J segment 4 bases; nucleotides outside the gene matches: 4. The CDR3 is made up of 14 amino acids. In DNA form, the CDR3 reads TGCGCCAGCAGCCCCGGGACAGGTAATCAGCCCCAGCATTTT. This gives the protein CASSPGTGNQPQHF.

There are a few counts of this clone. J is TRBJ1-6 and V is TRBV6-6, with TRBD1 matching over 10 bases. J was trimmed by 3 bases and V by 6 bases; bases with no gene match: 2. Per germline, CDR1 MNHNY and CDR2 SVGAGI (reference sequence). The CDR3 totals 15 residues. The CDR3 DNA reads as TGTGCCAGCAGGGGACAGGGGAACTATAATTCACCCCTCCACTTT. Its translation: CASRGQGNYNSPLHF.

CDR3 nucleotide sequence: TGTGCCAGCAGCTTATCGAGTCAACTGATCTCCTACGAGCAGTACTTC. The encoded protein is CASSLSSQLISYEQYF. V and J are TRBV7-2 and TRBJ2-7; D remains ambiguous. The V end was cut by 2 bases, the J end by 0 bases, with 14 bases between. The CDR3 has 16 amino acids. CDR1 is SGHTA, CDR2 FQGNSA, per germline.

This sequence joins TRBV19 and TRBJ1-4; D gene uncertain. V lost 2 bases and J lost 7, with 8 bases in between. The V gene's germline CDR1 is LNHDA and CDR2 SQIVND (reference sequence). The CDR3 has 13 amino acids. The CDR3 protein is CASSIPSLEKLFF. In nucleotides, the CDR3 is TGTGCCAGTAGTATACCCTCTCTTGAAAAACTGTTTTTT.